What follows are 2 T cell receptor beta chains derived from one specimen sequenced in a study of technical replicates of blood from a few donors. The repertoire was sequenced with immunoSEQ multiplex PCR; TCRdb's copy has only in-frame clones and lacks some. The profile shows under 100,000 clones, approximately 95% of them singletons. Sequenced input: T cells isolated from PBMCs. These receptors all stem from a human donor in good health.

This clone was observed a few times. The chain links TRBV12-2 to TRBJ2-7; TRBD1 is the table's D call, not checked against the DNA. TRBV12-2 constitutes a pseudogene. The CDR3 length is 14 residues. CDR3 sequence reads: CASRPRTVVYEQYF. The CDR3 nucleotides read TGTGCAAGTCGCCCTAGGACAGTTGTATACGAGCAGTACTTC.

This clone came up once. The V and J genes are TRBV9 and TRBJ2-7; 9 positions match TRBD2. Unmatched junction bases numbered 7, after V lost 3 bases and J lost 6 bases. Germline assignment: CDR1 SGDLS and CDR2 YYNGEE. This CDR3 has 14 residues. As DNA, the CDR3 is TGTGCCAGCAGCGCGCCTAGCGGGGCAGGCGAGCAGTACTTC. Amino acid sequence: CASSAPSGAGEQYF.